This T cell receptor (beta chain) is drawn from a study of T cells in Graves' hyperthyroidism and ophthalmopathy (dated by TCRdb to 2018 to 2020). As for the study more broadly: Peripheral blood samples were taken at initial diagnosis, before any treatment was given. The paper reports TCR Vbeta CDR3 sequencing of 140 or so peripheral blood samples: around 45 ophthalmopathy, fewer than 80 hyperthyroidism and around 17 progressor patients. The 100 discovery patients were divided at random into training and test sets in a 7:3 ratio. After sampling, hyperthyroidism patients received methimazole starting at 30 mg daily, and ophthalmopathy patients received high-dose intravenous methylprednisolone. TCR V-J signatures able to tell the groups apart were searched for in a discovery cohort of 100 patients, of whom 40 to 45 had Graves' ophthalmopathy and around 56 had stable Graves' hyperthyroidism. Prospective prediction of ophthalmopathy was tested in an independent validation cohort of 18 hyperthyroidism patients and 17 patients who later progressed to ophthalmopathy. In roughly six Graves' hyperthyroidism patients, the study also compared T-cell repertoires from thyroid tissue with T-cell repertoires from blood.

The TCR beta CDR3 regions were amplified from the RNA transcripts. The first round of RT-PCR for the TCR CDR3 was performed with the HTBI primer set and the Qiagen OneStep RT-PCR kit. Libraries were constructed in a second round of multiplex PCR, after which size selection and purification were carried out. Paired-end sequencing of the libraries was performed with 100 bp reads on an Illumina HiSeq2000. The original methods were these. Raw data were processed with SOAPnuke, discarding reads with adapters, uncalled bases, mean Phred below 15, or no exact constant-primer or identifier match. COPE v1.2.5 was used to merge high-quality paired reads, and clonotypes were defined as unique nucleotide sequences. MiTCR v1.1 was used to align clonotypes to the IMGT TRBV, TRBD and TRBJ reference segments. The analysis included only V-J combinations with a frequency above 0.0001, which together covered over 98% of the repertoires. A TCS score was defined as the ratio between F50 (clonal expansion) and ExV (chaos), using BLOSUM62-based TCRdist between CDR3 peptides within each V-J. Welch's t-statistics and random forest reduced around 510 V-J features to 10 to 15, which were used in a naive Bayes classifier (R e1071). The Morisita-Horn index was used to measure how similar the thyroid and blood repertoires were. TCRdb's own reprocessing of the public reads used fastp at Q25 and MiXCR and kept productive beta chains. Entries that share a CDR3 protein sequence are merged under the most common genes and DNA. The authors' filters were not applied to this entry. The sample includes around 800,000 distinct CDR3 sequences, with 38% observed a single time. Approximately 10% of the sample is held by the ten biggest clonotypes.

The sample holds one count of this clonotype. Its specific antigen is unknown. No per-base quality is available; no much larger clone lies one base away. A single read counts as weak evidence. Trimming accounts for 5 bases at V and 2 bases at J, while the number of junction bases matched to no gene is 6. The CDR3 measures 16 amino acids from cysteine to phenylalanine. Of all the DNA, just the CDR3 is kept, 48 bases in frame from base 1. CDR1 SGHTA and CDR2 FQGTGA were looked up in the germline V gene. A patient counted as having stable Graves' hyperthyroidism if no progression to ophthalmopathy occurred over 18 months of follow-up. Hyperthyroidism patients were newly diagnosed, had a disease duration of under 2 months, and were aged 18 to 65 years. The study excluded patients with uncontrolled infections, other autoimmune diseases, pregnancy or lactation. Diagnoses were established on the basis of clinical symptoms, serum thyroxine and TRAb, thyroid ultrasound, and orbital computed tomography. PBMCs were isolated from roughly 10 ml of fresh peripheral blood by Ficoll-Paque density gradient centrifugation. Total RNA was extracted using Trizol reagent, and RNA quality was assessed on an Agilent 2100 Bioanalyzer.

The investigation overall reported the following: A model built on a 13 V-J signature distinguished ophthalmopathy from stable hyperthyroidism, reaching around 87% sensitivity and around 81% specificity in cross-validation and 80%/75% in testing. Most expanded thyroid clonotypes (frequency above 0.001) were also detected in blood, a finding suggesting that blood repertoires may reflect thyroid immune responses. In validation, the model predicted progression to ophthalmopathy a median of roughly 6.5 months before onset, with roughly 71% sensitivity and roughly 73% specificity. Sample size was not statistically predetermined, and blinding of investigators to group allocation was not performed.

What was sequenced was blood. The source of this sequence is a man between 18 and 29 years old with Graves' hyperthyroidism. In this chain, TRBV7-3 is recombined with TRBJ2-2, and 9 junction bases match TRBD2. Here the CDR3 is given as CASSLGTSSNTGELFF. The DNA is TGTGCCAGCAGCCTGGGGACTAGCAGTAACACCGGGGAGCTGTTTTTT. The full variable domain, completed from the reference TRBV7-3 and TRBJ2-2 proteins outside the CDR3, reads GAGVSQTPSNKVTEKGKYVELRCDPISGHTALYWYRQSLGQGPEFLIYFQGTGAADDSGLPNDRFFAVRPEGSVSTLKIQRTERGDSAVYLCASSLGTSSNTGELFFGEGSRLTVL.